The clone carrying this T cell receptor beta chain was recorded at least ten times. The data are from a study of neurological immune-mediated disorders. About the research overall: A relapsing-remitting course was seen in about 90% of the 34 multiple sclerosis patients and a secondary progressive course in 3.

The cDNA was synthesized by means of template-switch 5'RACE, which was carried out with 10-nucleotide random UMIs. TCRdb re-analysed the 5' RACE reads in MiXCR, keeping a single row per CDR3 protein. The table records 100,000 or so distinct CDR3 sequences, around 3.4% of them present only once. The CDR3 is 17 amino acids. Losses at the gene ends were 7 bases for V and 0 bases for J; bases not matched to a gene: 12. Germline CDR1 reads SGHVS; CDR2 reads FQNEAQ. The sequenced sample consisted of PBMCs. The origin of this receptor is a woman aged 18-29 years with multiple sclerosis. The V call is TRBV7-8, the J call TRBJ2-1, with 7 bases aligning to TRBD2. Written as DNA, the CDR3 is TGTGCCAGCACCCTGGGAGGGGCTGGAAGCTCCTACAATGAGCAGTTCTTC. Its translation is CASTLGGAGSSYNEQFF.